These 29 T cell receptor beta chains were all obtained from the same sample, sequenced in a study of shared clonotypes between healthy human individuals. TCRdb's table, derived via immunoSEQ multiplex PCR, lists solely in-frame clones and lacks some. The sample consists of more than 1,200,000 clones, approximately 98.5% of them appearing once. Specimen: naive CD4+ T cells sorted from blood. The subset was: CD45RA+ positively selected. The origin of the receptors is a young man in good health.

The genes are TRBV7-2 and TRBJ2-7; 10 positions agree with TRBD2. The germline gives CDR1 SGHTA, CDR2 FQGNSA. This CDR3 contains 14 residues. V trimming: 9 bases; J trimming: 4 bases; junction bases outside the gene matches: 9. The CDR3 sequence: CASTPGLAMYEQYF. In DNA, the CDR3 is TGTGCCAGTACCCCGGGACTAGCGATGTACGAGCAGTACTTC.

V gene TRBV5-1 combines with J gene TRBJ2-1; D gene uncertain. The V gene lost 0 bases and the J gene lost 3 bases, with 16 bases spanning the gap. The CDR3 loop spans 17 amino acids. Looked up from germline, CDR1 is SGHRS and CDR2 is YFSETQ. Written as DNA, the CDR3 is TGCGCCAGCAGCTTGGAAGGAGTCGTACGAGGCTACAATGAGCAGTTCTTC. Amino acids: CASSLEGVVRGYNEQFF.

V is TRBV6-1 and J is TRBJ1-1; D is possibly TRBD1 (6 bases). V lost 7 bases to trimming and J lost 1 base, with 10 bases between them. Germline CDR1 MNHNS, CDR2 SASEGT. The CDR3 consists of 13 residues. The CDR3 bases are TGTGCCAGCACAGAGACAGGGAACACTGAAGCTTTCTTT. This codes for CASTETGNTEAFF.

Written as DNA, the CDR3 is TGTGCCAGCAGTGAACATATTCTAGCGGGAGGAGGCCAAGAGACCCAGTACTTC. Its translation is CASSEHILAGGGQETQYF. The genes are TRBV2 and TRBJ2-5, with TRBD2 identical over 11 bases. Germline CDR1 and CDR2: SNHLY and FYNNEI. Germline trimming cut 2 bases from V and 1 base from J; bases unmatched to any gene: 9. The CDR3 has 18 amino acids.

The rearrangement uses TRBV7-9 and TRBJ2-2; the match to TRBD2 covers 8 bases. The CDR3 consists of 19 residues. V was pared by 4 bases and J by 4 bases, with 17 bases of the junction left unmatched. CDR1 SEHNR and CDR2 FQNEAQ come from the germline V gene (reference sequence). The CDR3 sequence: CASSSLKPTAGAVTGELFF. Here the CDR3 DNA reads TGTGCCAGCAGCTCATTAAAACCCACAGCGGGAGCGGTCACCGGGGAGCTGTTTTTT.

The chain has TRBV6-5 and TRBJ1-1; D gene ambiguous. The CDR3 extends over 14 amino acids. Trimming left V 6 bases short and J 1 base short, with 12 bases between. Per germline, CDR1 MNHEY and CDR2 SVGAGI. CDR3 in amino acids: CASSPRLTNTEAFF. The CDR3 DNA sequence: TGTGCCAGCAGCCCCAGACTGACGAACACTGAAGCTTTCTTT.

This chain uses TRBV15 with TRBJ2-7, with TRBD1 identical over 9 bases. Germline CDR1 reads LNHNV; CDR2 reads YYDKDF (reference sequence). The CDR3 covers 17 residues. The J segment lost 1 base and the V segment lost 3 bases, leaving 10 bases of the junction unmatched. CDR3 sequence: CATSRIPGQGFSYEQYF. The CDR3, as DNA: TGTGCCACCAGCAGGATCCCGGGACAGGGTTTTTCCTACGAGCAGTACTTC. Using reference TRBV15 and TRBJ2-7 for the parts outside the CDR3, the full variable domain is DAMVIQNPRYQVTQFGKPVTLSCSQTLNHNVMYWYQQKSSQAPKLLFHYYDKDFNNEADTPDNFQSRRPNTSFCFLDIRSPGLGDTAMYLCATSRIPGQGFSYEQYFGPGTRLTVT.

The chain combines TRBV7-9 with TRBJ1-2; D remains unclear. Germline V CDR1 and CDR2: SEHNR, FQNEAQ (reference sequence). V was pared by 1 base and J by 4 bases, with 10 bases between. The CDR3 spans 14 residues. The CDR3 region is CASSLEGQIYGYTF. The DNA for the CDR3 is TGTGCCAGCAGCTTAGAGGGCCAGATCTATGGCTACACCTTC.

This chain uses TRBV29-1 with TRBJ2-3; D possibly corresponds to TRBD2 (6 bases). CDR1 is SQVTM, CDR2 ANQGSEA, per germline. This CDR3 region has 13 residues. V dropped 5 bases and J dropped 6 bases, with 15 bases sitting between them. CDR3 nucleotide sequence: TGCAGCGTTTATAAGCGGGTAGGGGATACGCAGTATTTT. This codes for CSVYKRVGDTQYF.

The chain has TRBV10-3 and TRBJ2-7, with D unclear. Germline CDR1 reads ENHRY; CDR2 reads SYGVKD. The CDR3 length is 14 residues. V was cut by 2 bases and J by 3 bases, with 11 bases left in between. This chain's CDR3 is CAISEAGKDYEQYF. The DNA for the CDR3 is TGTGCCATCAGTGAGGCAGGAAAGGACTACGAGCAGTACTTC.

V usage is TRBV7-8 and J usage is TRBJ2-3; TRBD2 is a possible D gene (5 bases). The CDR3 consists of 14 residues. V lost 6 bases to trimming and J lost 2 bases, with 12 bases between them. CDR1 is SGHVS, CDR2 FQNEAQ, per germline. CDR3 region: CASSQVGDTDTQYF. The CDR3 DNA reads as TGTGCCAGCAGTCAGGTGGGAGACACAGATACGCAGTATTTT.

CDR3 sequence: CASSQVVQVGLYGYTF. The CDR3 nucleotides are TGCGCCAGCAGCCAAGTTGTACAGGTCGGACTATATGGCTACACCTTC. J is TRBJ1-2 and V is TRBV4-3; a possible D gene is TRBD1 (5 bases). CDR3 length: 16 residues. The ends were cut back, 1 base at V and 5 bases at J, with 17 bases in the middle. Germline V CDR1 and CDR2: LGHNA, YSLEER.

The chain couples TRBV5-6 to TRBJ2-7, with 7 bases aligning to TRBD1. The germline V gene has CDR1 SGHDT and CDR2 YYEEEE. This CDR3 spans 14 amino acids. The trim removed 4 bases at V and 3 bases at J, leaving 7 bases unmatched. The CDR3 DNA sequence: TGTGCCAGCAGCCAATCCGGGACAGACTACGAGCAGTACTTC. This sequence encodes CASSQSGTDYEQYF.

Here the CDR3 reads CASSVNPLRGGNEQFF. In DNA, the CDR3 is TGTGCCAGCAGCGTAAACCCCTTGCGGGGGGGGAATGAGCAGTTCTTC. V gene TRBV9 combines with J gene TRBJ2-1; 9 nucleotides align to TRBD2. The V gene end was trimmed by 1 base and the J gene end by 7 bases; junction bases not matched to a gene: 9. The CDR3 runs to 16 residues. Germline V CDR1 and CDR2: SGDLS, YYNGEE.

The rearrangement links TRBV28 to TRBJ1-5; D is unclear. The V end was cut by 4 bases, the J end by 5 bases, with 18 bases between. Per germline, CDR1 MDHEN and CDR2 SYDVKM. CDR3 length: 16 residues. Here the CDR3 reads CASSSGRQGGYQPQHF. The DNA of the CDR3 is TGTGCCAGCAGTTCAGGAAGACAAGGCGGGTATCAGCCCCAGCATTTT.

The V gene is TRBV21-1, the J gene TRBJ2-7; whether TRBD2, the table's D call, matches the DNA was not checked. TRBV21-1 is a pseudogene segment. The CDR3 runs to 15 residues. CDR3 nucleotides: TGTGCCAGCAGCAAAGGTACTAGCGGAACCTACGAGCAGTACTTC. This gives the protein CASSKGTSGTYEQYF.

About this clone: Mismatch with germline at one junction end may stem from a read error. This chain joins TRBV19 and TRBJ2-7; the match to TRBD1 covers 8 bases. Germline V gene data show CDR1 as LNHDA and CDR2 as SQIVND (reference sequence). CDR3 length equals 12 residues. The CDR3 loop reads CASSRQGSPREF. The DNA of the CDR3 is TGTGCCAGTAGTCGACAGGGGTCTCCACGTGAATTC.

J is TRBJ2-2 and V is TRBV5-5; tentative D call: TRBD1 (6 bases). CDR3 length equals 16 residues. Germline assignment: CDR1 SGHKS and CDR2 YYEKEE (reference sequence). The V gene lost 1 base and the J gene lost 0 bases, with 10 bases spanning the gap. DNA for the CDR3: TGTGCCAGCAGCTTGCGACAGGTTACGAACACCGGGGAGCTGTTTTTT. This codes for CASSLRQVTNTGELFF.

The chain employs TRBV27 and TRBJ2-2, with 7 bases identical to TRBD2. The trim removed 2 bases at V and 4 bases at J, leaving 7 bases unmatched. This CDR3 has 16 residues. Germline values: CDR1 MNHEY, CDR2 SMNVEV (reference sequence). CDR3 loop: CASSLRAGRGTGELFF. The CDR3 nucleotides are TGTGCCAGCAGTTTAAGAGCGGGGCGGGGCACCGGGGAGCTGTTTTTT.

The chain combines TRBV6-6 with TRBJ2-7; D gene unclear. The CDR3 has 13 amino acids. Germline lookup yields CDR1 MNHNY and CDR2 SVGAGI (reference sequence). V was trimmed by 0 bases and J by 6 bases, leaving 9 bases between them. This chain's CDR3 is CASSYSESSEQYF. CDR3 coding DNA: TGTGCCAGCAGTTACTCGGAGAGTTCCGAGCAGTACTTC.

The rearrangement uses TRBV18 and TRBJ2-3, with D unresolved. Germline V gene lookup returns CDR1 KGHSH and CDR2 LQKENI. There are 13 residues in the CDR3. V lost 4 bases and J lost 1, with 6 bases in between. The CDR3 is CASSLDGTDTQYF. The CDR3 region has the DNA TGTGCCAGCTCACTGGACGGCACAGATACGCAGTATTTT.

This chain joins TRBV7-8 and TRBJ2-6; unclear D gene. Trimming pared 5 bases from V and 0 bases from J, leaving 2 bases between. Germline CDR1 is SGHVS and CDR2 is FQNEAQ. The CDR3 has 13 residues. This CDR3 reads CASSSSGANVLTF. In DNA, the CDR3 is TGTGCCAGCAGCAGCTCTGGGGCCAACGTCCTGACTTTC.

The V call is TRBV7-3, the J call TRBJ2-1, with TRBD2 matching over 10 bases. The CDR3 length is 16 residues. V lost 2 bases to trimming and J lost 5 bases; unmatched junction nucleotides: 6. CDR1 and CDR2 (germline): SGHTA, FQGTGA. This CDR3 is CASSLGASGRDNEQFF. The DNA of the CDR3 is TGTGCCAGCAGCTTAGGAGCTAGCGGGAGAGACAATGAGCAGTTCTTC. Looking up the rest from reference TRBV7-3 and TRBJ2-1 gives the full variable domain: GAGVSQTPSNKVTEKGKYVELRCDPISGHTALYWYRQSLGQGPEFLIYFQGTGAADDSGLPNDRFFAVRPEGSVSTLKIQRTERGDSAVYLCASSLGASGRDNEQFFGPGTRLTVL.

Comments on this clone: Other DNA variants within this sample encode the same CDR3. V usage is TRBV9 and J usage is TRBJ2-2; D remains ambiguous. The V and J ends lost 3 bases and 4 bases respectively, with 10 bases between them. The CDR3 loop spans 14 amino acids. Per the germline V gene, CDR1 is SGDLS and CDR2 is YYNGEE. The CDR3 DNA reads TGTGCCAGCAGCGCCGGGTCGGGCACCGGGGAGCTGTTTTTT. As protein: CASSAGSGTGELFF.

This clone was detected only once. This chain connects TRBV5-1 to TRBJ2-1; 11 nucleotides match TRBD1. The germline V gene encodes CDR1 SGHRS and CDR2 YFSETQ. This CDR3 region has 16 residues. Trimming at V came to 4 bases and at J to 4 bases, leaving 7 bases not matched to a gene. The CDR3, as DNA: TGCGCCAGCAGCGGCGGGACAGGGGGTAGTTACAATGAGCAGTTCTTC. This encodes CASSGGTGGSYNEQFF.

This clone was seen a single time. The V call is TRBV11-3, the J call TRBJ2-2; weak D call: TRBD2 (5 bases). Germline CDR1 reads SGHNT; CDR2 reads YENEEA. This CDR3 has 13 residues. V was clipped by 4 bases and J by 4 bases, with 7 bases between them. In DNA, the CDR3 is TGTGCCAGCAGCTCGGGAAGCACCGGGGAGCTGTTTTTT. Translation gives CASSSGSTGELFF.

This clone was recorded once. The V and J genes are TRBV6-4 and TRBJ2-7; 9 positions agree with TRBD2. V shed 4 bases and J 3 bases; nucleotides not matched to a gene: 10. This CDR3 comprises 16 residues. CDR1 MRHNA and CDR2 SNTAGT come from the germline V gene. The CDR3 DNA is TGTGCCAGCAGTGGTATATTTATAGCGGGAGTCTACGAGCAGTACTTC. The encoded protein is CASSGIFIAGVYEQYF.

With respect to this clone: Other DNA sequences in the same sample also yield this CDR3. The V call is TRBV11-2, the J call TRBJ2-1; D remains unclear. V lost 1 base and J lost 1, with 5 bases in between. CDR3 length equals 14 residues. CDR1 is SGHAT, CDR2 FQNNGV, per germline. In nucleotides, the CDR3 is TGTGCCAGCAGCTTAGCAAGGTCCTACAATGAGCAGTTCTTC. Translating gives CASSLARSYNEQFF.

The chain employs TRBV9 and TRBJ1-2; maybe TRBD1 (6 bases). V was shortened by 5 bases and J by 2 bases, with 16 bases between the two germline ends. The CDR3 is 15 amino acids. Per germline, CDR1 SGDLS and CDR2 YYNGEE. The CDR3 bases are TGTGCCAGCAGGGATAGACTAGGGGGGAACTATGGCTACACCTTC. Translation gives CASRDRLGGNYGYTF.